This passage covers 24 T cell receptor beta chains from one sample sequenced in a study of cytomegalovirus exposure and HLA in healthy donors. Here immunoSEQ multiplex PCR was the method, and the copy in TCRdb shows in-frame clones only, minus some. Of approximately 170,000 clones in the sample, about 85% are singletons; the top ten hold around 2.4%. Sequencing input: PBMCs. These receptors were obtained from a man in his thirties or forties in good health and CMV-seropositive.

The rearrangement links TRBV5-1 to TRBJ2-3; D unresolved. V gave up 1 base and J gave up 2 bases, with 11 bases separating them. In germline, CDR1 is SGHRS, CDR2 YFSETQ. The CDR3 has 15 amino acids. The CDR3 spells CASSLFTEFTDTQYF. CDR3 coding DNA: TGCGCCAGCAGCTTGTTCACAGAATTCACAGATACGCAGTATTTT.

In regard to this clone: Mismatch with germline at one junction end may stem from a read error. This CDR3 reads CASRTGAGTRTF. CDR3 DNA sequence: TGTGCCAGCAGGACAGGGGCCGGGACGCGAACTTTT. This rearrangement joins TRBV6-5 to TRBJ2-3, with TRBD1 matching over 8 bases. Germline V gene sequence: CDR1 MNHEY, CDR2 SVGAGI. This CDR3 has 12 residues.

The CDR3 protein is CASSPTSGGANTQYF. The CDR3 DNA follows: TGTGCCAGCAGTCCGACTAGCGGGGGGGCTAATACGCAGTATTTT. The chain recombines TRBV2 with TRBJ2-3; 14 bases fit TRBD2. This CDR3 contains 15 residues. Germline assignment: CDR1 SNHLY and CDR2 FYNNEI. The J segment lost 7 bases and the V segment lost 5 bases, leaving 5 bases of the junction unmatched.

The chain uses TRBV7-9 and TRBJ2-6; 7 bases are shared with TRBD1. This CDR3 has 15 amino acids. Germline CDR1 reads SEHNR; CDR2 reads FQNEAQ (reference sequence). V was pared by 3 bases and J by 12 bases, with 11 bases of the junction left unmatched. This CDR3 reads CASSLVRTGGSVLTF. CDR3 coding DNA: TGTGCCAGCAGCTTGGTCCGGACAGGCGGTAGCGTCCTGACTTTC.

The J gene is TRBJ1-1, the V gene TRBV6-5, with unresolved D. There are 15 residues in the CDR3. V gave up 2 bases and J gave up 4 bases, with 14 bases separating them. Germline CDR1 MNHEY, CDR2 SVGAGI. CDR3 amino acids: CASSYRPPGATEAFF. The CDR3 DNA reads TGTGCCAGCAGTTACAGGCCTCCGGGTGCCACTGAAGCTTTCTTT.

In this sample, this clone turned up a few times. CDR3: CASSQEGGREQFF. DNA for the CDR3: TGCGCCAGCAGCCAAGAAGGGGGACGGGAGCAGTTCTTC. The rearrangement joins TRBV4-3 to TRBJ2-1; a weak D match, TRBD1 (6 bases). V dropped 0 bases and J dropped 10 bases, with 10 bases sitting between them. This CDR3 spans 13 amino acids. Germline V gene sequence: CDR1 LGHNA, CDR2 YSLEER.

This clone was seen only a few times. The chain uses TRBV7-2 and TRBJ1-5, with 11 bases fitting TRBD1. The CDR3 totals 14 residues. With V trimmed by 6 bases and J by 9 bases, 7 bases remained unmatched. From germline, CDR1 is SGHTA and CDR2 FQGNSA. The CDR3 DNA follows: TGTGCCAGCAGTTCCGGGACAGGGGGATCGCCCCAGCATTTT. Amino acid sequence: CASSSGTGGSPQHF. Complete variable domain (other parts from reference TRBV7-2 and TRBJ1-5): GAGVSQSPSNKVTEKGKDVELRCDPISGHTALYWYRQSLGQGLEFLIYFQGNSAPDKSGLPSDRFSAERTGGSVSTLTIQRTQQEDSAVYLCASSSGTGGSPQHFGDGTRLSIL.

This clone was detected only once. V usage is TRBV5-1 and J usage is TRBJ2-2; weak D call: TRBD1 (6 bases). This CDR3 has 12 residues. Trimming took 5 bases from V and 10 from J, leaving 12 bases between them. Looked up from germline, CDR1 is SGHRS and CDR2 is YFSETQ. The CDR3 sequence: CASRRLGAELFF. DNA for the CDR3: TGCGCCAGCAGACGACTGGGGGCGGAGCTGTTTTTT.

The chain couples TRBV7-2 to TRBJ1-6; 10 bases map to TRBD1. Germline values: CDR1 SGHTA, CDR2 FQGNSA. This CDR3 has 14 amino acids. V lost 5 bases to trimming and J lost 13 bases; unmatched junction nucleotides: 8. CDR3 protein: CASSVGTGVGPLHF. In DNA form, the CDR3 reads TGTGCCAGCAGCGTGGGGACAGGGGTGGGTCCCCTCCACTTT.

The chain couples TRBV7-9 to TRBJ1-2, with a tentative D call TRBD1 (6 bases). Per the germline V gene, CDR1 is SEHNR and CDR2 is FQNEAQ (reference sequence). Between the trimmed V and J ends, which lost 1 base and 3 bases, there was a span of 24 bases. The CDR3 covers 19 residues. CDR3: CASSLVGSGVAGADYGYTF. The CDR3 region has the DNA TGTGCCAGCAGCTTAGTAGGGTCGGGTGTAGCAGGGGCCGACTATGGCTACACCTTC.

A single count supports this clone. The chain uses TRBV28 and TRBJ2-7; 9 bases agree with TRBD1. Germline CDR1 MDHEN, CDR2 SYDVKM. The CDR3 is 15 residues long. The junction had 12 bases not matched to a gene; V was cut back by 7 bases and J by 5 bases. The CDR3 DNA follows: TGTGCCAGCACCCCTTTCCGGGACAGGGCCCACGAGCAGTACTTC. Translating gives CASTPFRDRAHEQYF. Full variable domain (remainder filled in from reference TRBV28 and TRBJ2-7): DVKVTQSSRYLVKRTGEKVFLECVQDMDHENMFWYRQDPGLGLRLIYFSYDVKMKEKGDIPEGYSVSREKKERFSLILESASTNQTSMYLCASTPFRDRAHEQYFGPGTRLTVT.

The gene calls are TRBV9 and TRBJ1-3; unclear D gene. The V end lost 0 bases, the J end lost 0 bases, and 10 bases lay between the germline ends. The CDR3 covers 16 residues. The germline gives CDR1 SGDLS, CDR2 YYNGEE. The CDR3 region is CASSVEAGLSGNTIYF. Written as DNA, the CDR3 is TGTGCCAGCAGCGTAGAGGCAGGCCTCTCTGGAAACACCATATATTTT.

The rearrangement links TRBV7-2 to TRBJ1-5; D ambiguous. CDR1 and CDR2 from the germline V gene are SGHTA and FQGNSA. The CDR3 covers 14 residues. Deletions cut 1 base from V and 4 bases from J, with 8 bases between. The DNA for the CDR3 is TGTGCCAGCAGCTTAGGGCAGTGGAATCAGCCCCAGCATTTT. Its protein product is CASSLGQWNQPQHF.

The chain combines TRBV6-1 with TRBJ2-1; 8 bases are shared with TRBD1. Trimming removed 6 bases from V and 7 bases from J; junction bases left unmatched: 5. This CDR3 comprises 13 residues. Germline V gives CDR1 MNHNS, CDR2 SASEGT. CDR3 amino acids: CASSRQGTNEQFF. As DNA, the CDR3 is TGTGCCAGCAGCAGACAGGGGACGAATGAGCAGTTCTTC.

The chain joins TRBV5-6 to TRBJ1-1; 7 nucleotides line up with TRBD1. The CDR3 is 15 amino acids. Unmatched junction bases numbered 11, after V lost 4 bases and J lost 5 bases. The germline CDR1 and CDR2 sequences are SGHDT and YYEEEE. CDR3 nucleotide sequence: TGTGCCAGCAGCACGGGACAGTCGGTTGGGACTGAAGCTTTCTTT. Encoded protein: CASSTGQSVGTEAFF.

This clone was seen once. The chain recombines TRBV5-1 with TRBJ2-5; tentatively, D is TRBD1 (6 bases). Trimming left V 4 bases short and J 4 bases short, with 23 bases between. The CDR3 is 17 amino acids. Germline V gene lookup returns CDR1 SGHRS and CDR2 YFSETQ. This chain's CDR3 is CASSLQTLRRGRETQYF. Written as DNA, the CDR3 is TGCGCCAGCAGCCTGCAGACTCTCCGCAGGGGTAGAGAGACCCAGTACTTC.

The rearrangement links TRBV5-1 to TRBJ1-1, with D perhaps TRBD1 (5 bases). CDR1 SGHRS and CDR2 YFSETQ come from the germline V gene. With 4 bases removed from V and 5 bases from J, the gap between germline ends came to 15 bases. The CDR3 loop spans 14 amino acids. The CDR3 region is CASSPQEKGTEAFF. Written as DNA, the CDR3 is TGCGCCAGCAGCCCACAGGAAAAGGGGACTGAAGCTTTCTTT.

The chain carries TRBV27 and TRBJ2-1; TRBD2 aligns across 9 bases. Germline loops: CDR1 MNHEY, CDR2 SMNVEV (reference sequence). The CDR3 totals 15 residues. J was trimmed by 2 bases and V by 2 bases; bases with no gene match: 1. CDR3 coding DNA: TGTGCCAGCAGTTTACGCGGGGGGGCCTACAATGAGCAGTTCTTC. As protein: CASSLRGGAYNEQFF.

The V call is TRBV27, the J call TRBJ1-1, with TRBD1 matching over 8 bases. From germline, CDR1 is MNHEY and CDR2 SMNVEV (reference sequence). The junction had 10 bases not matched to a gene; V was cut back by 6 bases and J by 4 bases. The CDR3 totals 15 residues. The CDR3 loop reads CASRSQGDWGTEAFF. As DNA, the CDR3 is TGTGCCAGCAGATCACAGGGGGACTGGGGCACTGAAGCTTTCTTT.

This clone has more than one count but fewer than ten. The DNA for the CDR3 is TGCAGCGTTGGGGGACAGGGATTGATCGAGCAGTACTTC. Translating gives CSVGGQGLIEQYF. This chain uses TRBV29-1 with TRBJ2-7; 9 bases align to TRBD1. The CDR3 loop spans 13 amino acids. Germline trimming cut 4 bases from V and 6 bases from J; bases unmatched to any gene: 7. Germline lookup yields CDR1 SQVTM and CDR2 ANQGSEA.

V usage is TRBV5-6 and J usage is TRBJ1-6; D is possibly TRBD1 (5 bases). The V end was cut by 0 bases, the J end by 2 bases, with 12 bases between. The germline CDR1 and CDR2 sequences are SGHDT and YYEEEE. The CDR3 is 17 residues long. The CDR3 is CASSLAGGGPYNSPLHF. DNA of the CDR3: TGTGCCAGCAGCTTGGCGGGGGGGGGTCCCTATAATTCACCCCTCCACTTT.

V and J are TRBV4-1 and TRBJ1-1; the match to TRBD1 covers 7 bases. Germline loops: CDR1 MGHRA, CDR2 YSYEKL. This CDR3 spans 15 amino acids. V shed 6 bases and J 2 bases; nucleotides not matched to a gene: 9. CDR3 loop: CASRAPGQTNTEAFF. As DNA, the CDR3 is TGCGCCAGCAGAGCACCGGGACAGACTAACACTGAAGCTTTCTTT.

This clone has more than one count but fewer than ten. The genes are TRBV18 and TRBJ2-5; 7 positions agree with TRBD1. The V segment lost 5 bases and the J segment 0 bases; nucleotides outside the gene matches: 9. The CDR3 runs to 16 residues. Germline CDR1 is KGHSH and CDR2 is LQKENI. The CDR3 DNA sequence: TGTGCCAGCTCATCGGGACAGCCGACTTACCAAGAGACCCAGTACTTC. Protein: CASSSGQPTYQETQYF.

The V gene is TRBV2, the J gene TRBJ2-7; D call uncertain. From germline, CDR1 is SNHLY and CDR2 FYNNEI. There are 12 residues in the CDR3. Trimming stripped 8 bases from V and 2 bases from J, with 10 bases between. The DNA for the CDR3 is TGTGCCAGCTGTTCTACCCCCTACGAGCAGTACTTC. It specifies CASCSTPYEQYF.